The source of this T cell receptor (beta chain) is a study of response to subunit inactivated influenza vaccine. Remarks on this clonotype: Its matching antigen is unknown.

Whole-study findings and limits: It was suggested by the authors that few new T cells are recruited by each seasonal influenza vaccination.

This CDR3 has 14 amino acids. The V gene's germline CDR1 is LGHNA and CDR2 YNFKEQ. Trimming removed 4 bases at V and 4 bases at J, with 11 bases between. MiXCR, applied by TCRdb to the RT-PCR reads, yields one record per CDR3 protein. The sample shows about 780,000 distinct CDR3 sequences, approximately 17% of them seen only once. The genes are TRBV4-2 and TRBJ2-1, with TRBD2 as a possible D gene (6 bases). This receptor was identified in a man aged 45-65 years who received an inactivated influenza vaccine. The sample was PBMCs from blood, taken 5 days after vaccination. The CDR3 bases are TGTGCCAGCAGCCCCCGGGACTTTTACAATGAGCAGTTCTTC. Translated, it gives CASSPRDFYNEQFF.